In this sample, the clone carrying this T cell receptor (beta chain) turned up a few times. Its antigen is not identified. TCRdb re-called the RT-PCR reads with MiXCR, one entry per CDR3 protein. The data contain 150,000 to 200,000 distinct CDR3 sequences, approximately 12% of them singletons. These data come from a study of response to subunit inactivated influenza vaccine. Study findings and constraints: Each seasonal influenza vaccination, the authors suggested, recruits few new T cells.

Trimming stripped 2 bases from V and 6 bases from J, with 18 bases between. Germline CDR1 is MGHDK and CDR2 is SYGVNS. CDR3 size: 16 residues. A further study also used this sample, focusing on T cells expressing NK-cell markers. That paper states: As the method of synthesis, 5'RACE template switching with UMIs yielded TCR beta cDNA. Seven of eight sequenced donors tested HCMV-seropositive; one tested seronegative. The study found dominant NKG2C+ clonotypes at roughly 1.0-7.0% of CD8+ T cells in roughly six donors. A few donors' CD3+CD56-NKG2C+ cells were dominated by the same clonotypes.

The input for sequencing was CD8+ T cells sorted from PBMCs, taken 12 days after vaccination. V gene TRBV25-1 combines with J gene TRBJ2-3; D is unclear. This receptor was obtained from a man between 45 and 60 years old who received an inactivated influenza vaccine. CDR3 sequence (DNA): TGTGCCAGCAGTGAAAGAGGAGTAGACCCGGGCGATACGCAGTATTTT. Amino acid sequence: CASSERGVDPGDTQYF. Using reference TRBV25-1 and TRBJ2-3 for the parts outside the CDR3, the full variable domain is EADIYQTPRYLVIGTGKKITLECSQTMGHDKMYWYQQDPGMELHLIHYSYGVNSTEKGDLSSESTVSRIRTEHFPLTLESARPSHTSQYLCASSERGVDPGDTQYFGPGTRLTVL.